The T cell receptor beta chain described here comes from a study of blood T cell repertoires in COVID-19. The CDR3 length is 14 residues. The germline V gene has CDR1 WNHNN and CDR2 SYGVQD (reference sequence). V lost 0 bases and J 2 bases, leaving 7 bases between the germline ends. Libraries were prepared by immunoSEQ multiplex PCR; TCRdb keeps only in-frame clonotypes and omits some of them. The sample lists about 58,000 clones; about 75% were seen once. The sample comprised peripheral blood. This sequence was found in a human donor in a cohort sampled during active COVID-19. This rearrangement joins TRBV10-1 to TRBJ1-2, with D perhaps matching TRBD1 (5 bases). The CDR3 sequence is CASSESGQNYGYTF. The CDR3 nucleotides are TGCGCCAGCAGTGAGTCGGGGCAAAACTATGGCTACACCTTC.